The present entry profiles one T cell receptor (beta chain) with its context. This table comes from immunoSEQ multiplex PCR, and its TCRdb copy is limited to in-frame clones, with some not included. The sample lists 190,000 or so clones, about 93% occurring once. This sample is part of a study of shared clonotypes between healthy human individuals. V shed 3 bases and J 3 bases; nucleotides not matched to a gene: 4. Germline V lookup: CDR1 LNHDA, CDR2 SQIVND (reference sequence). CDR3 length: 16 amino acids. The receptor was isolated from a woman aged 30 to 39 in good health. Sample: naive CD4+ T cells sorted from blood. Subset reported: CD45RA+ positively selected. This rearrangement joins TRBV19 to TRBJ2-1; 11 bases align to TRBD2. The CDR3 region has the DNA TGTGCCAGTAGTATGACTAGCGGGGTTGTCTACAATGAGCAGTTCTTC. This translates into CASSMTSGVVYNEQFF.